Below, 20 T cell receptor beta chains from the same sample are listed, as sequenced in a study of beta chain features in type 1 diabetes. Reverse transcribing all isolated RNA meant expressed TCRB transcripts were sequenced. Data came from immunoSEQ multiplex PCR; TCRdb stores just in-frame clones and leaves some out. The sample lists roughly 500,000 clones; around 28% were seen once. The sequenced sample consisted of naive CD4+ T cells from blood. The receptors shown here come from a young man in good health.

The gene calls are TRBV29-1 and TRBJ2-5; D tentatively fits TRBD1 or TRBD2 (5 bases each). The DNA matches TRBJ2-7 better at its end, which makes the J call doubtful. Per germline, CDR1 SQVTM and CDR2 ANQGSEA. The CDR3 contains 13 residues. CDR3 nucleotide sequence: TGCAGCGTCGAGGGGACCTCATTCTACGAGCAGTACTTC. Translation gives CSVEGTSFYEQYF.

This chain uses TRBV28 with TRBJ2-7; 7 nucleotides agree with TRBD2. Unmatched junction bases numbered 12, after V lost 5 bases and J lost 5 bases. The CDR3 spans 15 residues. CDR1 is MDHEN and CDR2 is SYDVKM in the germline V gene. The chain's CDR3 is CASSRGGGVSHEQYF. The CDR3 DNA is TGTGCCAGCAGTCGGGGCGGGGGAGTATCCCACGAGCAGTACTTC.

The DNA for the CDR3 is TGTGCCAGCAGCCCAATCATCACAGATACGCAGTATTTT. The encoded protein is CASSPIITDTQYF. The rearrangement links TRBV7-2 to TRBJ2-3; D uncertain. This CDR3 region has 13 residues. Germline-derived CDR1 and CDR2 are SGHTA and FQGNSA. V was cut by 5 bases and J by 2 bases, with 8 bases left in between.

The genes are TRBV5-1 and TRBJ2-3; D call uncertain. Trimming left V 2 bases short and J 1 base short, with 11 bases between. The CDR3 contains 15 residues. CDR1 is SGHRS and CDR2 is YFSETQ in the germline V gene. CDR3: CASSFQSGGTDTQYF. The CDR3 region has the DNA TGCGCCAGCAGCTTTCAGTCCGGCGGCACAGATACGCAGTATTTT.

This clone showed up just a few times. This chain uses TRBV29-1 with TRBJ2-1; tentatively, D is TRBD1 (5 bases). The CDR3 loop spans 14 amino acids. Looked up from germline, CDR1 is SQVTM and CDR2 is ANQGSEA. Trimming stripped 6 bases from V and 2 bases from J, with 14 bases between. The CDR3 spells CSVQQAATYNEQFF. The DNA of the CDR3 is TGCAGCGTCCAACAGGCGGCGACCTACAATGAGCAGTTCTTC.

The V call is TRBV19, the J call TRBJ2-7, with D uncertain. This CDR3 spans 13 amino acids. The V gene lost 0 bases and the J gene lost 3 bases, with 6 bases spanning the gap. Germline CDR1 and CDR2: LNHDA and SQIVND (reference sequence). This chain's CDR3 is CASSIDAFYEQYF. The DNA for the CDR3 is TGTGCCAGTAGTATAGACGCCTTCTACGAGCAGTACTTC. Looking up the rest from reference TRBV19 and TRBJ2-7 gives the full variable domain: DGGITQSPKYLFRKEGQNVTLSCEQNLNHDAMYWYRQDPGQGLRLIYYSQIVNDFQKGDIAEGYSVSREKKESFPLTVTSAQKNPTAFYLCASSIDAFYEQYFGPGTRLTVT.

The chain uses TRBV14 and TRBJ2-1; TRBD2 agrees at 7 bases. Trimming removed 4 bases from V and 0 bases from J; junction bases left unmatched: 6. Germline CDR1 reads SGHDN; CDR2 reads FVKESK. This CDR3 has 16 residues. The chain's CDR3 is CASSPLAPSSYNEQFF. The DNA of the CDR3 is TGTGCCAGCAGCCCACTAGCGCCGAGCTCCTACAATGAGCAGTTCTTC.

V and J are TRBV30 and TRBJ1-1; maybe TRBD1 (5 bases). Trimming took 3 bases from V and 1 from J, leaving 9 bases between them. The length of the CDR3 is 13 residues. Looked up from germline, CDR1 is GTSNPN and CDR2 is SVGIG (reference sequence). The CDR3 reads CAWRGRSNTEAFF. The CDR3 DNA is TGTGCCTGGAGGGGGCGTTCGAACACTGAAGCTTTCTTT.

J is TRBJ2-3 and V is TRBV28; 9 bases are shared with TRBD2. Trimming removed 6 bases from V and 6 bases from J; junction bases left unmatched: 10. The CDR3 has 15 residues. Per the germline V gene, CDR1 is MDHEN and CDR2 is SYDVKM. CDR3 nucleotides: TGTGCCAGCAGGGGGAGCCTAGCGGGATGGGATACGCAGTATTTT. This sequence encodes CASRGSLAGWDTQYF.

Turning to this clone: This CDR3 is also generated by other DNA sequences in the sample. J is TRBJ2-1 and V is TRBV5-1; the D is unclear. The V gene lost 7 bases and the J gene lost 3 bases, with 11 bases spanning the gap. CDR3 length: 13 residues. Germline CDR1 and CDR2: SGHRS and YFSETQ. As DNA, the CDR3 is TGCGCCAGCTCCCTTGCAGACTACAATGAGCAGTTCTTC. Protein: CASSLADYNEQFF.

The genes are TRBV9 and TRBJ2-7; D assignment may be TRBD1 or TRBD2 (5 bases each). Trimming pared 4 bases from V and 3 bases from J, leaving 23 bases between. Germline loops: CDR1 SGDLS, CDR2 YYNGEE. The CDR3 is 17 residues long. The CDR3 DNA sequence: TGTGCCAGCAGCCCAAAGGATTCCCTTTGGGGGTTCTACGAGCAGTACTTC. Protein sequence: CASSPKDSLWGFYEQYF.

The gene calls are TRBV6-4 and TRBJ2-1; D is possibly TRBD1 (6 bases). With 5 bases removed from V and 2 bases from J, the gap between germline ends came to 13 bases. The CDR3 covers 15 residues. Germline CDR1 and CDR2: MRHNA and SNTAGT. The CDR3 here is CASSLDRLPYNEQFF. CDR3 coding DNA: TGTGCCAGCAGTCTAGACAGGCTCCCCTACAATGAGCAGTTCTTC.

The rearrangement uses TRBV9 and TRBJ2-3; 8 nucleotides line up with TRBD1. The CDR3 is 15 residues long. CDR1 and CDR2 from the germline V gene are SGDLS and YYNGEE. With 3 bases clipped from V and 5 bases from J, the junction kept 8 bases outside the gene matches. This chain's CDR3 is CASSEMRQGLDTQYF. The DNA for the CDR3 is TGTGCCAGCAGCGAAATGAGACAGGGGTTAGATACGCAGTATTTT. Looking up the rest from reference TRBV9 and TRBJ2-3 gives the full variable domain: DSGVTQTPKHLITATGQRVTLRCSPRSGDLSVYWYQQSLDQGLQFLIQYYNGEERAKGNILERFSAQQFPDLHSELNLSSLELGDSALYFCASSEMRQGLDTQYFGPGTRLTVL.

This clone was observed a few times. The chain combines TRBV4-3 with TRBJ2-3; 15 bases align to TRBD2. Losses at the gene ends were 3 bases for V and 3 bases for J; bases not matched to a gene: 4. The germline V gene has CDR1 LGHNA and CDR2 YSLEER. CDR3 size: 17 residues. In DNA, the CDR3 is TGCGCCAGCAGCCATGGGGGACTAGCGGGAGGAACAGATACGCAGTATTTT. Translation gives CASSHGGLAGGTDTQYF.

In this sample, this clone turned up a few times. V gene TRBV15 combines with J gene TRBJ1-1; D is uncertain. The V end lost 2 bases, the J end lost 1 base, and 11 bases lay between the germline ends. The CDR3 contains 15 residues. Germline values: CDR1 LNHNV, CDR2 YYDKDF (reference sequence). This CDR3 is CATSRRRAQNTEAFF. The CDR3 bases are TGTGCCACCAGCAGACGACGCGCCCAGAACACTGAAGCTTTCTTT. The full variable domain, rest sourced from reference TRBV15 and TRBJ1-1, is DAMVIQNPRYQVTQFGKPVTLSCSQTLNHNVMYWYQQKSSQAPKLLFHYYDKDFNNEADTPDNFQSRRPNTSFCFLDIRSPGLGDTAMYLCATSRRRAQNTEAFFGQGTRLTVV.

The CDR3 DNA follows: TGTGCCAGCAGCTTTCAGGGATACACCTACAATGAGCAGTTCTTC. Translated, it gives CASSFQGYTYNEQFF. The genes are TRBV7-2 and TRBJ2-1; D is possibly TRBD1 (5 bases). This CDR3 has 15 amino acids. Trimming took 3 bases from V and 2 from J, leaving 11 bases between them. CDR1 and CDR2 from the germline V gene are SGHTA and FQGNSA.

The chain combines TRBV4-2 with TRBJ2-1; 14 bases align to TRBD2. V was clipped by 3 bases and J by 5 bases; unmatched bases: 6. The CDR3 spans 17 residues. Germline V gene lookup returns CDR1 LGHNA and CDR2 YNFKEQ. DNA for the CDR3: TGTGCCAGCAGCCAGGGACTAGCGGGAGCTACCGACAATGAGCAGTTCTTC. Encoded protein: CASSQGLAGATDNEQFF.

This sequence joins TRBV28 and TRBJ2-1; 7 bases match TRBD2. CDR1 MDHEN and CDR2 SYDVKM come from the germline V gene. Trimming cost V 3 bases and J 5 bases; bases outside gene matches: 16. The CDR3 contains 18 residues. The CDR3 here is CASSFLPSGSNPHNEQFF. The CDR3 region has the DNA TGTGCCAGCAGTTTTCTACCTAGCGGCAGTAATCCCCACAATGAGCAGTTCTTC.

The chain combines TRBV4-3 with TRBJ2-1, with D hard to call. The length of the CDR3 is 19 residues. Germline V gene lookup returns CDR1 LGHNA and CDR2 YSLEER. Trimming cost V 0 bases and J 0 bases, with 18 bases left between them. The CDR3 DNA reads as TGCGCCAGCAGCCAAGATCGCCCGAGGAGCGCCGGCTCCTACAATGAGCAGTTCTTC. It translates to CASSQDRPRSAGSYNEQFF.

J is TRBJ2-3 and V is TRBV7-9; D is unclear. Trimming pared 0 bases from V and 2 bases from J, leaving 3 bases between. This CDR3 comprises 13 residues. Germline V gene lookup returns CDR1 SEHNR and CDR2 FQNEAQ (reference sequence). Written as DNA, the CDR3 is TGTGCCAGCAGCTTAGCGTACACAGATACGCAGTATTTT. This encodes CASSLAYTDTQYF.